The rows below give T cell receptor beta chains drawn from one sample of a study of persistence of HIV-infected CD4 T cells. Profiled with immunoSEQ multiplex PCR; TCRdb holds only in-frame clones, not every one. This sample has tens of thousands of clones, with roughly 74% found just once. Their antigens remain unidentified. The starting material was CD4+ T cells sorted from PBMCs after roughly 18-hour stimulation, obtained from a patient who received antiretroviral therapy. These receptors all come from an adult man with HIV who was CMV-seropositive. Both conserved end residues are part of each CDR3. The order of the fields is clone size, J gene, V gene, D gene, CDR3 DNA, CDR3 protein. A D gene is named only where the DNA matches it firmly. Clone sizes are given selectively: once, few, many, or a class where the clone is expanded.

clone size: .
J gene: TRBJ2-3
V gene: TRBV7-2
D gene: TRBD1
CDR3 DNA: TGTGCCAGCAGCTCCGGACAGGCGCTCACAGATACGCAGTATTTT
CDR3 protein: CASSSGQALTDTQYF

clone size: .
J gene: TRBJ2-2
V gene: TRBV10-2
D gene: .
CDR3 DNA: TGCGCCAGCAGGGACGTAGGGGGGTATGGCACCGGGGAGCTGTTTTTT
CDR3 protein: CASRDVGGYGTGELFF

clone size: .
J gene: TRBJ2-2
V gene: TRBV5-6
D gene: TRBD2
CDR3 DNA: TGTGCCAGCAGCTTACTAGCGGGGGGGCCCGGGGAGCTGTTTTTT
CDR3 protein: CASSLLAGGPGELFF

clone size: .
J gene: TRBJ2-1
V gene: TRBV6-5
D gene: TRBD1
CDR3 DNA: TGTGCCAGCAGTTCATTGGCAGGGGGAACTGAGCAGTTCTTC
CDR3 protein: CASSSLAGGTEQFF

clone size: .
J gene: TRBJ1-2
V gene: TRBV5-1
D gene: TRBD1
CDR3 DNA: TGCGCCAGCAGCGGGACAGGAAATGGCTACACCTTC
CDR3 protein: CASSGTGNGYTF

clone size: .
J gene: TRBJ2-7
V gene: TRBV6-1
D gene: .
CDR3 DNA: TGTGCCAGCAGTGAAATCGCTAACGAGCAGTACTTC
CDR3 protein: CASSEIANEQYF

clone size: .
J gene: TRBJ1-2
V gene: TRBV3-1/TRBV3-2
D gene: .
CDR3 DNA: TGTGCCAGCAGCCAATCCGAACGGGGCTACACCTTC
CDR3 protein: CASSQSERGYTF

clone size: .
J gene: TRBJ2-5
V gene: TRBV18
D gene: .
CDR3 DNA: TGTGCCAGCTCACCACCGAATCCGGTCCCGCTAGGAGAGACCCAGTACTTC
CDR3 protein: CASSPPNPVPLGETQYF

clone size: .
J gene: TRBJ1-1
V gene: TRBV6-1
D gene: TRBD1
CDR3 DNA: TGTGCCAGCAGTGAAGACAGGGGAGCCACTGAAGCTTTCTTT
CDR3 protein: CASSEDRGATEAFF

clone size: .
J gene: TRBJ2-2
V gene: TRBV6-5
D gene: TRBD1
CDR3 DNA: TGTGCCAGCAGGACAGGGGGAAACACCGGGGAGCTGTTTTTT
CDR3 protein: CASRTGGNTGELFF

clone size: few
J gene: TRBJ2-1
V gene: TRBV19
D gene: .
CDR3 DNA: TGTGCCAGTAGGTCAGGAGACTTCTGGAATGAGCAGTTCTTC
CDR3 protein: CASRSGDFWNEQFF

clone size: once
J gene: TRBJ1-2
V gene: TRBV27
D gene: .
CDR3 DNA: TGTGCCAGCAGTTTAACCAAACAGAAATGGTCTGGCTACACCTTC
CDR3 protein: CASSLTKQKWSGYTF

clone size: .
J gene: TRBJ2-5
V gene: TRBV6-5
D gene: TRBD1
CDR3 DNA: TGTGCCAGCAGTTACTCTGGGGACAGGGGTGAGACCCAGTACTTC
CDR3 protein: CASSYSGDRGETQYF

clone size: .
J gene: TRBJ2-1
V gene: TRBV6-1
D gene: TRBD2
CDR3 DNA: TGTGCCAGCAGTGCCACCCTAGCGGGAGCCGAAAAGAGATACAATGAGCAGTTCTTC
CDR3 protein: CASSATLAGAEKRYNEQFF

clone size: .
J gene: TRBJ1-2
V gene: TRBV20-1
D gene: TRBD1
CDR3 DNA: TGCAGTGCTAGTGGGACAGGCATCCTAAACTATGGCTACACCTTC
CDR3 protein: CSASGTGILNYGYTF

clone size: .
J gene: TRBJ2-2
V gene: TRBV10-3
D gene: .
CDR3 DNA: TGTGCCATCAGGGGCCCCAGCACCGGGGAGCTGTTTTTT
CDR3 protein: CAIRGPSTGELFF

clone size: .
J gene: TRBJ2-7
V gene: TRBV19
D gene: TRBD1
CDR3 DNA: TGTGCCAGTAGTTCAAGGGACAGGAACCCCTACGAGCAGTACTTC
CDR3 protein: CASSSRDRNPYEQYF

clone size: .
J gene: TRBJ1-4
V gene: TRBV7-9
D gene: .
CDR3 DNA: TGTGCCAGCAGCTCTCCTCAACCGGGGCCAAAACTGTTTTTT
CDR3 protein: CASSSPQPGPKLFF

clone size: .
J gene: TRBJ1-5
V gene: TRBV19
D gene: TRBD1
CDR3 DNA: TGTGCCAGTAGTACCCACAGGGGCGCACGAAATCAGCCCCAGCATTTT
CDR3 protein: CASSTHRGARNQPQHF

clone size: once
J gene: TRBJ1-1
V gene: TRBV10-3
D gene: .
CDR3 DNA: TGTGCCATCGAGGGGGTGGGGACAGAAGCTTTCTTT
CDR3 protein: CAIEGVGTEAFF

clone size: few
J gene: TRBJ1-4
V gene: TRBV19
D gene: .
CDR3 DNA: TGTGCCAGTAGTATAATAGGCCGGTTTGCAACTAATGAAAAACTGTTTTTT
CDR3 protein: CASSIIGRFATNEKLFF

clone size: .
J gene: TRBJ2-1
V gene: TRBV19
D gene: TRBD2
CDR3 DNA: TGTGCCAGTAGTAAGAGCGGGGGGTACAATGAGCAGTTCTTC
CDR3 protein: CASSKSGGYNEQFF

clone size: few
J gene: TRBJ1-2
V gene: TRBV5-4
D gene: TRBD1
CDR3 DNA: TGTGCCAGCAGCTTCCAGACAGGGGATGGCTACACCTTC
CDR3 protein: CASSFQTGDGYTF

clone size: .
J gene: TRBJ2-1
V gene: TRBV11-1
D gene: .
CDR3 DNA: TGTGCCAGCAGCGTAGAGGGATCATGGGGTAATGAGCAGTTCTTC
CDR3 protein: CASSVEGSWGNEQFF

clone size: .
J gene: TRBJ2-7
V gene: TRBV4-2
D gene: TRBD1
CDR3 DNA: TGTGCCAGCAGCCAAGATCGCGGACAGGGGACCTACGAGCAGTACTTC
CDR3 protein: CASSQDRGQGTYEQYF

clone size: few
J gene: TRBJ1-5
V gene: TRBV27
D gene: .
CDR3 DNA: TGTGCCAGCAGTTTCGGGATTTATAGCAATCAGCCCCAGCATTTT
CDR3 protein: CASSFGIYSNQPQHF

clone size: .
J gene: TRBJ2-7
V gene: TRBV10-1
D gene: .
CDR3 DNA: TGCGCCAGCAGTCTGGACAGAGGCCCCTACGAGCAGTACTTC
CDR3 protein: CASSLDRGPYEQYF

clone size: few
J gene: TRBJ2-3
V gene: TRBV29-1
D gene: TRBD1
CDR3 DNA: TGCAGCGTTGAAGATCCGGGACAGGGCTCTAAAGATACGCAGTATTTT
CDR3 protein: CSVEDPGQGSKDTQYF

clone size: .
J gene: TRBJ1-3
V gene: TRBV4-3
D gene: .
CDR3 DNA: TGCGCCAGCAGCCAAGAATGGGGGACCCCCTCTGGAAACACCATATATTTT
CDR3 protein: CASSQEWGTPSGNTIYF

clone size: .
J gene: TRBJ2-7
V gene: TRBV18
D gene: .
CDR3 DNA: TGTGCCAGCTCACCTGGACTCCTTGGCTACGAGCAGTACTTC
CDR3 protein: CASSPGLLGYEQYF

clone size: .
J gene: TRBJ1-2
V gene: TRBV7-9
D gene: .
CDR3 DNA: TGTGCCAGCAGCTTAGATTTGTCGGGACGACATAACTATGGCTACACCTTC
CDR3 protein: CASSLDLSGRHNYGYTF

clone size: .
J gene: TRBJ1-6
V gene: TRBV7-2
D gene: .
CDR3 DNA: TGTGCCAGCAGCTTAGAGACAGTCTTTCCCCTCCACTTT
CDR3 protein: CASSLETVFPLHF

clone size: .
J gene: TRBJ2-1
V gene: TRBV29-1
D gene: TRBD2
CDR3 DNA: TGCAGCGTTGGGAGCCGGACTAGCCGGGACAATGAGCAGTTCTTC
CDR3 protein: CSVGSRTSRDNEQFF

clone size: once
J gene: TRBJ1-1
V gene: TRBV14
D gene: .
CDR3 DNA: TGTGCCAGCAGTCGGTGGGGCACTGAAGCTTTCTTT
CDR3 protein: CASSRWGTEAFF

clone size: .
J gene: TRBJ1-5
V gene: TRBV6-2/TRBV6-3
D gene: .
CDR3 DNA: TGTGCCAGCAGCTGGGCCCTGGGCAATCAGCCCCAGCATTTT
CDR3 protein: CASSWALGNQPQHF

clone size: .
J gene: TRBJ2-1
V gene: TRBV29-1
D gene: .
CDR3 DNA: TGCAGCGTCCGAGGCGGTTACTCCTACAATGAGCAGTTCTTC
CDR3 protein: CSVRGGYSYNEQFF

clone size: .
J gene: TRBJ1-5
V gene: TRBV19
D gene: .
CDR3 DNA: TGTGCCAGTAGTCCTCCCGGGGGGGCTGGGCAGCCCCAGCATTTT
CDR3 protein: CASSPPGGAGQPQHF

clone size: few
J gene: TRBJ1-2
V gene: TRBV6-5
D gene: .
CDR3 DNA: TGTGCCAGCAGTTACAGGGGGACATACTATGGCTACACCTTC
CDR3 protein: CASSYRGTYYGYTF

clone size: .
J gene: TRBJ1-2
V gene: TRBV4-1
D gene: .
CDR3 DNA: TGCGCCAGCAGCCAATCCCAGAGGACTAACTATGGCTACACCTTC
CDR3 protein: CASSQSQRTNYGYTF

clone size: .
J gene: TRBJ1-2
V gene: TRBV18
D gene: .
CDR3 DNA: TGTGCCAGCTCACGTAATTACCGCGACTATGGCTACACCTTC
CDR3 protein: CASSRNYRDYGYTF

clone size: .
J gene: TRBJ1-2
V gene: TRBV14
D gene: .
CDR3 DNA: TGTGCCAGCAGCCAAGGACAGGTGTTAGGCTACACCTTC
CDR3 protein: CASSQGQVLGYTF

clone size: .
J gene: TRBJ2-3
V gene: TRBV20-1
D gene: .
CDR3 DNA: TGCAGTGCTAGTCGCTTTGGGGGTCGCACAGATACGCAGTATTTT
CDR3 protein: CSASRFGGRTDTQYF

clone size: .
J gene: TRBJ1-1
V gene: TRBV28
D gene: .
CDR3 DNA: TGTGCCAGCGCGGGCACTCCGAACACTGAAGCTTTCTTT
CDR3 protein: CASAGTPNTEAFF

clone size: .
J gene: TRBJ2-2
V gene: TRBV7-9
D gene: TRBD2
CDR3 DNA: TGTGCCAGCAGCCGTTCCGTCATAGCGGGCCTGAACACCGGGGAGCTGTTTTTT
CDR3 protein: CASSRSVIAGLNTGELFF

clone size: once
J gene: TRBJ2-6
V gene: TRBV10-3
D gene: .
CDR3 DNA: TGTGCCATCAGTGAGCCTGACATCTCTGGGGCCAACGTCCTGACTTTC
CDR3 protein: CAISEPDISGANVLTF

clone size: .
J gene: TRBJ2-1
V gene: TRBV3-1/TRBV3-2
D gene: TRBD1
CDR3 DNA: TGTGCCAGCAGCCAAGCGACCGGGACAGGTTACAGGCAGTTCTTC
CDR3 protein: CASSQATGTGYRQFF